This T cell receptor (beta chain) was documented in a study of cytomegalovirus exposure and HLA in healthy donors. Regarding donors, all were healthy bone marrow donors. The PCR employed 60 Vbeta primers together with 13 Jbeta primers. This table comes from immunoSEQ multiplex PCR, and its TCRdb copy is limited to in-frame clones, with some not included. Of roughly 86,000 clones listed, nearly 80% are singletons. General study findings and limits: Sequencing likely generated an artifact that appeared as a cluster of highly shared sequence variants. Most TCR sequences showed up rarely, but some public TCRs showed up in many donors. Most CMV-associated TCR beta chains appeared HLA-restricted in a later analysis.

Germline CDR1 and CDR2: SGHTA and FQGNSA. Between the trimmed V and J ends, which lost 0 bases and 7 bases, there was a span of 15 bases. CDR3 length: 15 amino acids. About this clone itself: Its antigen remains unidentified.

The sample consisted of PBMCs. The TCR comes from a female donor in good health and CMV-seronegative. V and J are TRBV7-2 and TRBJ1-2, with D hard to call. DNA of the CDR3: TGTGCCAGCAGCTTAGCGCTAGCAGCCCCTAGTGGCTACACCTTC. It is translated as CASSLALAAPSGYTF.